This entry lists 17 T cell receptor beta chains sequenced from one sample in a study of blood T cell repertoires in COVID-19. Some clones are missing from TCRdb's copy, which holds only in-frame ones; the method was immunoSEQ multiplex PCR. In the table there are a few hundred thousand clones, 80% to 90% of which are singletons. The source material was PBMCs or T cells enriched from blood (not recorded which). The receptors come from a woman in her twenties or thirties who had recovered from COVID-19.

The chain couples TRBV18 to TRBJ1-1; D is perhaps TRBD1 (6 bases). Germline V gene sequence: CDR1 KGHSH, CDR2 LQKENI. The CDR3 consists of 18 residues. The ends were cut back, 1 base at V and 0 bases at J, with 18 bases in the middle. The CDR3 is CASSPLTLPGTLNTEAFF. The CDR3 DNA is TGTGCCAGCTCACCACTCACCCTCCCCGGGACACTGAACACTGAAGCTTTCTTT.

The chain recombines TRBV7-9 with TRBJ1-1; D perhaps matches TRBD1 (5 bases). The CDR3 loop spans 15 amino acids. V was cut by 1 base and J by 4 bases, with 13 bases left in between. Per the germline V gene, CDR1 is SEHNR and CDR2 is FQNEAQ (reference sequence). This CDR3 reads CASSLVAGRGTEAFF. CDR3 DNA: TGTGCCAGCAGCTTAGTGGCGGGGCGTGGCACTGAAGCTTTCTTT.

The genes are TRBV5-6 and TRBJ2-3; D perhaps matches TRBD1 (6 bases). The CDR3 runs 15 residues. Germline V gene lookup returns CDR1 SGHDT and CDR2 YYEEEE. The germline V and J ends were trimmed by 2 bases and 1 base, with 11 bases remaining between them. The CDR3 DNA follows: TGTGCCAGCAGCTTCGGGGACATGGGCACAGATACGCAGTATTTT. Its translation: CASSFGDMGTDTQYF.

The chain couples TRBV2 to TRBJ1-2; D is unclear. The CDR3 is 11 residues long. CDR1 is SNHLY and CDR2 is FYNNEI in the germline V gene. Trimming took 10 bases from V and 4 from J, leaving 10 bases between them. The DNA of the CDR3 is TGTGCCACTCAGGCTACCTATGGCTACACCTTC. Protein: CATQATYGYTF. Variable domain in full (rest from reference TRBV2 and TRBJ1-2): EPEVTQTPSHQVTQMGQEVILRCVPISNHLYFYWYRQILGQKVEFLVSFYNNEISEKSEIFDDQFSVERPDGSNFTLKIRSTKLEDSAMYFCATQATYGYTFGSGTRLTVV.

This chain connects TRBV5-8 to TRBJ1-3, with TRBD1 matching over 8 bases. V shed 0 bases and J 4 bases; nucleotides not matched to a gene: 0. Germline V gives CDR1 SGHTS, CDR2 YDEGEE. There are 14 residues in the CDR3. CDR3 sequence reads: CASSLDRGGNTIYF. DNA for the CDR3: TGTGCCAGCAGCTTGGACAGGGGGGGAAACACCATATATTTT.

This sequence joins TRBV5-1 and TRBJ1-1, with TRBD1 matching 12 bases. CDR1 SGHRS and CDR2 YFSETQ come from the germline V gene. V lost 3 bases, J lost 4 bases, and 7 bases stayed unmatched. This CDR3 spans 16 amino acids. CDR3 in amino acids: CASSWGTGGEGTEAFF. The CDR3 DNA sequence: TGCGCCAGCAGCTGGGGGACAGGGGGCGAGGGCACTGAAGCTTTCTTT.

The V and J genes are TRBV19 and TRBJ1-1, with D unresolved. The CDR3 loop spans 12 amino acids. Trimming took 5 bases from V and 6 from J, leaving 10 bases between them. Germline loops: CDR1 LNHDA, CDR2 SQIVND (reference sequence). In DNA form, the CDR3 reads TGTGCCAGTAGTTTCTATCCCGCTGAAGCTTTCTTT. Encoded protein: CASSFYPAEAFF.

This chain links TRBV28 with TRBJ2-5; 9 positions agree with TRBD2. Germline-derived CDR1 and CDR2 are MDHEN and SYDVKM. The length of the CDR3 is 15 residues. The V gene end was trimmed by 5 bases and the J gene end by 5 bases; junction bases not matched to a gene: 9. The CDR3 loop is CASSVGAGGGETQYF. CDR3 coding DNA: TGTGCCAGCAGTGTGGGAGCGGGGGGAGGGGAGACCCAGTACTTC.

This sequence joins TRBV12-3 or TRBV12-4 and TRBJ1-6, with D hard to call. The CDR3 is 13 amino acids. V was clipped by 3 bases and J by 10 bases, with 10 bases between them. The CDR3 region has the DNA TGTGCCAGCAGTTTCGGGTTGCCGTCACCCCTCCACTTT. Its translation: CASSFGLPSPLHF.

The rearrangement uses TRBV4-1 and TRBJ1-5; 9 nucleotides agree with TRBD1. The germline CDR1 and CDR2 sequences are MGHRA and YSYEKL. This CDR3 is 17 amino acids long. J gave up 2 bases and V 0 bases, and 5 bases lay outside the gene matches. CDR3 coding DNA: TGCGCCAGCAGCCAAGATAGCCGGGACAGGGGCAATCAGCCCCAGCATTTT. Translation: CASSQDSRDRGNQPQHF.

The gene calls are TRBV7-9 and TRBJ2-2; a possible D gene is TRBD1 (5 bases). V lost 2 bases and J 3 bases, leaving 13 bases between the germline ends. This CDR3 comprises 16 residues. The germline CDR1 and CDR2 sequences are SEHNR and FQNEAQ (reference sequence). The CDR3 nucleotides are TGTGCCAGCAGCTTATTAGGGGCTTGGGACACCGGGGAGCTGTTTTTT. Translating gives CASSLLGAWDTGELFF.

This clone was seen a few times. J is TRBJ2-1 and V is TRBV7-3; 9 bases are shared with TRBD1. The CDR3 loop spans 14 amino acids. The germline CDR1 and CDR2 sequences are SGHTA and FQGTGA. V gave up 5 bases and J gave up 6 bases; unmatched junction bases: 5. CDR3 sequence (DNA): TGTGCCAGCAGCAAGGCGACAGGGGGCAATGAGCAGTTCTTC. Translation: CASSKATGGNEQFF.

V is TRBV28 and J is TRBJ2-1, with 8 bases matching TRBD1. Germline CDR1 and CDR2: MDHEN and SYDVKM. This CDR3 has 16 amino acids. After removal of 6 bases from V and 5 bases from J, the junction contained 12 bases not matched to a gene. The CDR3 region has the DNA TGTGCCAGCAGCTCCTCATCAGGGGGCGCCCACAATGAGCAGTTCTTC. Residues: CASSSSSGGAHNEQFF.

Regarding this clone: This specimen includes other DNA sequences encoding the same CDR3. The chain uses TRBV30 and TRBJ1-2, with TRBD1 identical over 7 bases. V gave up 2 bases and J gave up 4 bases; unmatched junction bases: 4. Germline V gives CDR1 GTSNPN, CDR2 SVGIG (reference sequence). This CDR3 comprises 13 residues. CDR3 coding DNA: TGTGCCTGGAGTCGGGACAGACCCTATGGCTACACCTTC. Amino acid sequence: CAWSRDRPYGYTF.

V is TRBV12-3 or TRBV12-4 and J is TRBJ2-3, with 8 bases fitting TRBD1. The CDR3 covers 13 residues. V shed 5 bases and J 4 bases; nucleotides not matched to a gene: 2. In nucleotides, the CDR3 is TGTGCCAGCAGTCCAGGGGGCCCAGATACGCAGTATTTT. It translates to CASSPGGPDTQYF.

The count of this clone is one. This sequence joins TRBV14 and TRBJ2-7, with D perhaps matching TRBD1 (5 bases). The V gene lost 4 bases and the J gene lost 3 bases, with 19 bases spanning the gap. Germline V gene sequence: CDR1 SGHDN, CDR2 FVKESK. There are 16 residues in the CDR3. The CDR3 is CASSPDSSRPFYEQYF. The CDR3 DNA follows: TGTGCCAGCAGCCCTGACAGTTCCCGTCCGTTCTACGAGCAGTACTTC.

The V call is TRBV6-1, the J call TRBJ2-7; 7 bases agree with TRBD1. CDR3 size: 14 residues. Germline values: CDR1 MNHNS, CDR2 SASEGT. The V and J ends lost 3 bases and 3 bases, in that order; junction bases with no gene match: 5. CDR3 protein: CASSEWDSRYEQYF. The CDR3 region has the DNA TGTGCCAGCAGTGAGTGGGACAGCCGCTACGAGCAGTACTTC.